The present TCR beta chain was sequenced within a study of shared clonotypes between healthy human individuals (TCRdb year 2020). Describing the broader study: The cohort comprised a couple of women and a few men aged 18 to 49 years. Per donor, three plates each were used for CD4 naive and CD4 memory, two for CD8 naive, and one for CD8 memory. Blood TCR repertoires of a handful of healthy adults were deeply sequenced to estimate repertoire size and the extent of clonotype sharing between individuals. To increase sequencing depth and limit assay-specific biases, different laboratories used diverse techniques to prepare libraries and sequence TCR repertoires. Per donor, leukapheresis produced somewhere between about 0.8 and 9 billion PBMCs.

In regard to this clone: The specificity of this receptor is unknown. The input lacks base qualities; no much larger clone sits a single base away.

General study outcomes and caveats: Sharing across a handful of donors was observed for approximately 4.6% of naive CD4, 3% to 3.5% of naive CD8, roughly 2.3% of memory CD4, and less than 0.45% of memory CD8 clonotypes. Because the study included a small number of donors, the genetic and exposure-history diversity represented was limited. Pairwise subsampling indicated that sequencing depth was expected to affect the degree of clonotype sharing among donors. Rarefaction of sorted-subset datasets indicated incomplete sequencing despite the large sequencing depth. Estimated clonotype richness was generally larger for naive than for memory subsets. Compared with non-shared clonotypes, the clonotypes found in all four sorted-subset donors had higher generation probabilities. Sampling was restricted to blood, and TCR repertoires in tissues likely differ from the TCR repertoires found in blood.

Using the deep immunoSEQ assay, multiplex PCR amplified TCR CDR3 regions from genomic DNA. Extracted genomic DNA from each cell subset was distributed evenly across all wells of several immunoSEQ 96-well plates, and each plate was treated as a replicate. For sorted subsets, roughly 200 ng of genomic DNA, equivalent to some 30,000 T cell genomes, went into each replicate PCR. Purified libraries were quantified with a Qubit 3.0 fluorometer, sized on a Bioanalyzer 2100, and re-quantified with the KAPA Library Quantification kit. Every immunoSEQ 96-well plate was sequenced on a separate single-read 150-cycle Illumina NextSeq 550 flow cell. The study's processing was this. The immunoSEQ output contained only junctional sequences without quality scores, so filtering could not match that applied to full-length reads. To assign V/J genes and CDR3, sequences were annotated using PyIR, a Python wrapper for IgBLAST v1.9, with IMGT germline references. Reads with weak V/J assignments (E-value above 1e-6), missing CDR3, stop codons, out-of-frame junctions, or ambiguous translated residues were removed. V3J clonotypes were defined by identical inferred V gene, J gene, and CDR3 amino acid sequence. The percentage overlap between two repertoires was calculated by dividing the number of shared unique clonotypes by the size of the smaller repertoire. Repertoire richness was assessed with RTK rarefaction, the Chao1 estimator, and Recon v2.1 estimates of unobserved clonotypes. Generation probabilities for all TCRbeta clonotypes obtained by the gDNA method from four donors were computed using OLGA. As stored in TCRdb, this immuneACCESS dataset retains in-frame rearrangements with V and J assigned. A fraction of the clones does not appear; measured against another copy, unresolved V genes explain less than half of the discrepancy, and the remainder lacks a known reason. D and trimming were read from the DNA, whereas the V and J calls and clone size are those reported in that table. The sample table lists hundreds of thousands of clones, about 96% of them with a count of one. The top ten hold about 0.25% of the sample.

The CDR3 contains 15 residues, cysteine and phenylalanine counted. Of the read, only the CDR3 DNA is kept; its 45 bases are in frame from base 1. The germline V gene (reference sequence) sets CDR1 to SGHNT and CDR2 to YYREEE. Clipping removes 4 bases from V and 9 bases from J, with 9 as the unmatched junction base count. For the CD8 naive samples, CD45RO-negative cells were positively selected for CCR7, yielding a CD45RA+CCR7+ population from which TemRA cells were excluded. The donors were healthy, HIV-negative adults who had no recently reported acute infections or vaccinations. Every donor was a Caucasian adult residing in Nashville, Tennessee, USA. Blood was obtained by leukapheresis, after which PBMCs were separated by Ficoll-Histopaque density gradient centrifugation and cryopreserved in liquid nitrogen vapor phase. Analytical flow cytometry was used to check the purity and quantity of every magnetically sorted T cell population. Genomic DNA was isolated from each sorted fraction and quantified by UV absorbance on a Nanodrop 2000c.

The TCR comes from a man between 25 and 39 years old in good health. The V and J genes are TRBV5-4 and TRBJ2-1; TRBD2 matches 11 bases in the middle. The sequenced sample consisted of naive CD8+ T cells sorted from blood. The meaning of the sample's cell subset or site label: CD45RA+CCR7+. The bases are TGTGCCAGCAGCCCACCGACTAGCGGGGTGGGTGAGCAGTTCTTC. Its protein is CASSPPTSGVGEQFF.